This is a list of T cell receptor beta chains from one sample in a study of identical twins. A single record per CDR3 protein comes from TCRdb applying MiXCR to the 5' RACE reads. The data show a few hundred thousand distinct CDR3 sequences, less than 20% seen once. What was sequenced was naive T cells sorted from blood. These receptor sequences come from a man aged 45-65 years in good health. CDR3s include the opening cysteine and the closing phenylalanine or tryptophan. Each record gives: J gene, V gene, D gene, clone size, CDR3 protein, CDR3 DNA. The D gene is left open where the match is weak. Size is stated for part of the rows, as once, few or many counts, or as a class when the clone is expanded.

J gene: TRBJ2-2
V gene: TRBV29-1
D gene: .
clone size: few
CDR3 protein: CSVAGRLNTGELFF
CDR3 DNA: TGCAGCGTTGCCGGACGCCTGAACACCGGGGAGCTGTTTTTT

J gene: TRBJ2-3
V gene: TRBV6-5
D gene: TRBD2
clone size: many
CDR3 protein: CASSYERGDTDTQYF
CDR3 DNA: TGTGCCAGCAGTTACGAGCGGGGGGACACAGATACGCAGTATTTT

J gene: TRBJ2-1
V gene: TRBV5-1
D gene: TRBD2
clone size: many
CDR3 protein: CASSISSGSWYNEQFF
CDR3 DNA: TGCGCCAGCAGCATATCTAGCGGGAGCTGGTACAATGAGCAGTTCTTC

J gene: TRBJ1-2
V gene: TRBV5-4
D gene: .
clone size: .
CDR3 protein: CASSLLVGARTSGYTF
CDR3 DNA: TGTGCCAGCAGCTTGCTGGTGGGGGCGAGGACCTCTGGCTACACCTTC

J gene: TRBJ2-3
V gene: TRBV29-1
D gene: TRBD2
clone size: .
CDR3 protein: CSVGGTSGGGTDTQYF
CDR3 DNA: TGCAGCGTTGGAGGGACTAGCGGGGGAGGCACAGATACGCAGTATTTT

J gene: TRBJ1-1
V gene: TRBV28
D gene: TRBD1
clone size: few
CDR3 protein: CASSFRGTGVRRTEAFF
CDR3 DNA: TGTGCCAGCAGTTTCCGGGGGACAGGGGTACGGCGCACTGAAGCTTTCTTT

J gene: TRBJ2-1
V gene: TRBV6-2/TRBV6-3
D gene: .
clone size: once
CDR3 protein: CASTISGGGNEQFF
CDR3 DNA: TGTGCCAGCACCATCAGCGGAGGGGGGAATGAGCAGTTCTTC

J gene: TRBJ2-7
V gene: TRBV6-5
D gene: .
clone size: many
CDR3 protein: CASSYGSPGGPEQYF
CDR3 DNA: TGTGCCAGCAGTTACGGATCACCCGGGGGGCCCGAGCAGTACTTC

J gene: TRBJ2-3
V gene: TRBV12-3/TRBV12-4
D gene: TRBD2
clone size: .
CDR3 protein: CASSFLAGVPTDTQYF
CDR3 DNA: TGTGCCAGCAGTTTTCTAGCGGGGGTACCCACAGATACGCAGTATTTT

J gene: TRBJ1-1
V gene: TRBV29-1
D gene: .
clone size: many
CDR3 protein: CSVEDMRNTEAFF
CDR3 DNA: TGCAGCGTTGAAGATATGCGGAACACTGAAGCTTTCTTT

J gene: TRBJ2-5
V gene: TRBV5-1
D gene: .
clone size: .
CDR3 protein: CASSLGNRVEETQYF
CDR3 DNA: TGCGCCAGCAGCCTCGGGAACAGGGTTGAAGAGACCCAGTACTTC

J gene: TRBJ2-3
V gene: TRBV20-1
D gene: .
clone size: .
CDR3 protein: CSARDLRQAGGRDTQYF
CDR3 DNA: TGCAGTGCTAGAGATTTGAGGCAGGCTGGGGGTAGAGATACGCAGTATTTT

J gene: TRBJ2-5
V gene: TRBV20-1
D gene: TRBD2
clone size: .
CDR3 protein: CSARGAGGETQYF
CDR3 DNA: TGCAGTGCTAGAGGGGCGGGGGGAGAGACCCAGTACTTC

J gene: TRBJ2-3
V gene: TRBV24-1
D gene: .
clone size: many
CDR3 protein: CATSDRAGSGTDTQYF
CDR3 DNA: TGTGCCACCAGTGATCGAGCGGGTTCTGGCACAGATACGCAGTATTTT

J gene: TRBJ2-3
V gene: TRBV15
D gene: .
clone size: .
CDR3 protein: CATSSGTSNTQYF
CDR3 DNA: TGTGCCACCAGCAGCGGGACTTCGAATACGCAGTATTTT

J gene: TRBJ2-7
V gene: TRBV19
D gene: .
clone size: .
CDR3 protein: CASIGPRPTYEQYF
CDR3 DNA: TGTGCCAGTATTGGTCCCCGACCTACCTACGAGCAGTACTTC

J gene: TRBJ2-6
V gene: TRBV4-3
D gene: .
clone size: .
CDR3 protein: CASSQLNGGANVLTF
CDR3 DNA: TGCGCCAGCAGCCAGTTGAATGGTGGGGCCAACGTCCTGACTTTC

J gene: TRBJ2-5
V gene: TRBV7-2
D gene: TRBD2
clone size: few
CDR3 protein: CASSLLLASDQETQYF
CDR3 DNA: TGTGCCAGCAGCTTACTACTAGCGTCGGATCAAGAGACCCAGTACTTC

J gene: TRBJ1-2
V gene: TRBV2
D gene: TRBD1
clone size: few
CDR3 protein: CASSWDSNYGYTF
CDR3 DNA: TGTGCCAGCAGTTGGGACAGCAACTATGGCTACACCTTC

J gene: TRBJ2-7
V gene: TRBV10-1
D gene: .
clone size: .
CDR3 protein: CASSVSPAGEQYF
CDR3 DNA: TGCGCCAGCAGTGTTTCCCCAGCCGGCGAGCAGTACTTC

J gene: TRBJ1-6
V gene: TRBV2
D gene: TRBD1
clone size: once
CDR3 protein: CARRGQINSPLHF
CDR3 DNA: TGTGCCAGGAGGGGACAGATTAATTCACCCCTCCACTTT

J gene: TRBJ1-5
V gene: TRBV20-1
D gene: .
clone size: few
CDR3 protein: CSARRGNTGLNQPQHF
CDR3 DNA: TGCAGTGCTAGACGGGGGAATACGGGGCTTAATCAGCCCCAGCATTTT

J gene: TRBJ2-1
V gene: TRBV28
D gene: TRBD1
clone size: many
CDR3 protein: CASSSGTGGSYNEQFF
CDR3 DNA: TGTGCCAGCAGCTCCGGGACAGGGGGTTCCTACAATGAGCAGTTCTTC

J gene: TRBJ1-1
V gene: TRBV28
D gene: .
clone size: few
CDR3 protein: CASQGRANTEAFF
CDR3 DNA: TGTGCCAGCCAGGGGCGCGCTAACACTGAAGCTTTCTTT

J gene: TRBJ2-1
V gene: TRBV10-3
D gene: TRBD1
clone size: many
CDR3 protein: CAIKGQGYNEQFF
CDR3 DNA: TGTGCCATCAAGGGACAGGGTTACAATGAGCAGTTCTTC